The 15 T cell receptor beta chains listed next were all sequenced from one sample in a study of OX40 agonist ivuxolimab in advanced cancers. This table comes from immunoSEQ multiplex PCR, and its TCRdb copy is limited to in-frame clones, with some not included. The sample holds 100,000 or so clones, around 93% seen once. Sequences were derived from CD4+ or CD8+ T cells sorted from blood, sampled in a trial of the OX40 agonist ivuxolimab. The receptor source for this set is an adult with an advanced solid tumor such as melanoma, head and neck, liver or kidney cancer.

The rearrangement joins TRBV10-3 to TRBJ2-3; D unresolved. CDR1 ENHRY and CDR2 SYGVKD come from the germline V gene. This CDR3 spans 14 amino acids. Trimming left V 2 bases short and J 0 bases short, with 6 bases between. The CDR3: CAISEGQSTDTQYF. The CDR3 nucleotides read TGTGCCATCAGTGAGGGCCAGAGCACAGATACGCAGTATTTT.

V is TRBV6-5 and J is TRBJ2-7, with D tentatively TRBD1 (5 bases). Trimming cost V 0 bases and J 3 bases, with 15 bases left between them. CDR3 size: 16 residues. Germline V CDR1 and CDR2: MNHEY, SVGAGI. CDR3 DNA: TGTGCCAGCAGTTACTCGTCAGGGTCCCCTTACTACGAGCAGTACTTC. This translates into CASSYSSGSPYYEQYF.

The rearrangement links TRBV18 to TRBJ2-7; D call uncertain. The V end was cut by 3 bases, the J end by 1 base, with 13 bases between. Per germline, CDR1 KGHSH and CDR2 LQKENI. The CDR3 is made up of 15 amino acids. CDR3 sequence (DNA): TGTGCCAGCTCACCCACTCCAGACCTATCCTACGAGCAGTACTTC. This translates into CASSPTPDLSYEQYF.

The chain couples TRBV6-6 to TRBJ2-5, with 7 bases fitting TRBD1. The length of the CDR3 is 14 residues. Germline V lookup: CDR1 MNHNY, CDR2 SVGAGI (reference sequence). The J segment lost 4 bases and the V segment lost 6 bases, leaving 8 bases of the junction unmatched. For the CDR3, the DNA is TGTGCCAGCAGACCCTGGACAGGTATAGAGACCCAGTACTTC. The encoded protein is CASRPWTGIETQYF.

This clone was recorded at least ten times. CDR3 protein: CASSRRQHYTGELFF. DNA of the CDR3: TGCGCCAGCAGCCGGCGGCAGCACTACACCGGGGAGCTGTTTTTT. J is TRBJ2-2 and V is TRBV4-3; no reliable D call. The CDR3 covers 15 residues. The germline V gene encodes CDR1 LGHNA and CDR2 YSLEER. The ends were cut back, 4 bases at V and 3 bases at J, with 12 bases in the middle.

The chain employs TRBV19 and TRBJ1-1; 8 nucleotides align to TRBD1. Germline V gene lookup returns CDR1 LNHDA and CDR2 SQIVND (reference sequence). The CDR3 is made up of 14 amino acids. The V segment lost 7 bases and the J segment 2 bases; nucleotides outside the gene matches: 6. The CDR3 region is CASTHGQGNTEAFF. The CDR3 nucleotides read TGTGCCAGTACCCACGGACAGGGAAACACTGAAGCTTTCTTT.

The V call is TRBV2, the J call TRBJ2-3, with 7 nucleotides matching TRBD1. The germline V gene has CDR1 SNHLY and CDR2 FYNNEI. This CDR3 has 15 residues. V gave up 4 bases and J gave up 2 bases; unmatched junction bases: 6. CDR3 in amino acids: CASSGKGTATDTQYF. CDR3 bases: TGTGCCAGCAGTGGGAAAGGGACAGCCACAGATACGCAGTATTTT.

This clone has only one observation. V is TRBV11-2 and J is TRBJ1-1; D unresolved. Germline CDR1 is SGHAT and CDR2 is FQNNGV. With 1 base removed from V and 4 bases from J, the gap between germline ends came to 7 bases. The CDR3 extends over 13 amino acids. CDR3 DNA sequence: TGTGCCAGCAGCTTAGGAAGGGCCACTGAAGCTTTCTTT. Its protein product is CASSLGRATEAFF.

V gene TRBV9 combines with J gene TRBJ2-1; D is undetermined. Trimming stripped 0 bases from V and 4 bases from J, with 8 bases between. Germline V CDR1 and CDR2: SGDLS, YYNGEE. This CDR3 spans 14 amino acids. CDR3 loop: CASSVEAGYNEQFF. The DNA for the CDR3 is TGTGCCAGCAGCGTAGAGGCAGGATACAATGAGCAGTTCTTC.

The chain has TRBV7-3 and TRBJ2-5; a possible D gene is TRBD2 (6 bases). The CDR3 has 14 residues. CDR1 and CDR2 (germline): SGHTA, FQGTGA. Trimming cost V 5 bases and J 6 bases, with 16 bases left between them. The CDR3 is CASSPGAGRQTQYF. As DNA, the CDR3 is TGTGCCAGCAGCCCCGGGGCGGGGCGGCAGACCCAGTACTTC.

V is TRBV5-1 and J is TRBJ1-2; 8 bases are a match to TRBD1. Germline CDR1 reads SGHRS; CDR2 reads YFSETQ. This CDR3 comprises 15 residues. Trimming cost V 2 bases and J 3 bases; bases outside gene matches: 6. The CDR3 DNA is TGCGCCAGCAGCTTTTGGACAGGGCCTGACTATGGCTACACCTTC. Its protein is CASSFWTGPDYGYTF. Supplemented by reference TRBV5-1 and TRBJ1-2, the full variable domain reads KAGVTQTPRYLIKTRGQQVTLSCSPISGHRSVSWYQQTPGQGLQFLFEYFSETQRNKGNFPGRFSGRQFSNSRSEMNVSTLELGDSALYLCASSFWTGPDYGYTFGSGTRLTVV.

The chain links TRBV28 to TRBJ1-1; 8 bases line up with TRBD1. Germline V gives CDR1 MDHEN, CDR2 SYDVKM. The CDR3 is 15 amino acids. The ends lost 2 bases at V and 5 bases at J; junction bases unmatched: 7. The DNA of the CDR3 is TGTGCCAGCAGTTTACACAGGACAGGGATGACTGAAGCTTTCTTT. It yields the protein CASSLHRTGMTEAFF. The whole variable domain, filled in from reference TRBV28 and TRBJ1-1, reads DVKVTQSSRYLVKRTGEKVFLECVQDMDHENMFWYRQDPGLGLRLIYFSYDVKMKEKGDIPEGYSVSREKKERFSLILESASTNQTSMYLCASSLHRTGMTEAFFGQGTRLTVV.

The rearrangement links TRBV9 to TRBJ2-6; D is perhaps TRBD1 (6 bases). The ends were cut back, 3 bases at V and 1 base at J, with 8 bases in the middle. Germline CDR1 reads SGDLS; CDR2 reads YYNGEE. There are 15 residues in the CDR3. The CDR3 sequence: CASSDGQSGANVLTF. The CDR3 nucleotides read TGTGCCAGCAGCGATGGACAGTCTGGGGCCAACGTCCTGACTTTC.

CDR3 sequence (DNA): TGCGCCAGCAGCCAAGATATGCGGACAGATGAAGCTTTCTTT. The encoded protein is CASSQDMRTDEAFF. The rearrangement joins TRBV4-3 to TRBJ1-1, with D possibly being TRBD1 (6 bases). Germline assignment: CDR1 LGHNA and CDR2 YSLEER. There are 14 residues in the CDR3. Trimming removed 0 bases from V and 7 bases from J, with 12 bases in between.

A single count supports this clone. The chain couples TRBV10-1 to TRBJ2-3, with TRBD1 identical over 8 bases. With V trimmed by 2 bases and J by 3 bases, 7 bases remained unmatched. The germline V gene has CDR1 WNHNN and CDR2 SYGVQD (reference sequence). The CDR3 extends over 16 amino acids. DNA of the CDR3: TGCGCCAGCAGTGAGAGGACAGGGAGTAGAACAGATACGCAGTATTTT. This sequence encodes CASSERTGSRTDTQYF.